The TCR beta chain described here comes from a study of tissue T cells after allogeneic stem cell transplantation. Overall study: All graft-versus-host disease patients had gastrointestinal involvement and received several lines of directed therapy. Study-wide results and limits: Tissue-detected TCR repertoire was only partly captured by blood and spleen T cells. Limitations included a small, clinically heterogeneous cohort and limited sampling depth.

This clone appeared once. Its specificity is unknown. Measured with immunoSEQ multiplex PCR; TCRdb has only the in-frame clones, and not every one. The sample carries roughly 25,000 clones, 91% recorded once. The sequence was obtained from a male donor aged 60 or older who later had graft-versus-host disease after an allogeneic stem cell transplant. This material consisted of blood, taken before transplantation.

CDR3 coding DNA: TGTGCCAGCAGCTACCTAGCGAGTCAAGAGACCCAGTACTTC. It codes for CASSYLASQETQYF. The rearrangement joins TRBV7-3 to TRBJ2-5; a possible D gene is TRBD2 (6 bases). This CDR3 has 14 residues. The germline V gene encodes CDR1 SGHTA and CDR2 FQGTGA. The V end lost 4 bases, the J end lost 2 bases, and 11 bases lay between the germline ends.